This T cell receptor (beta chain) was sequenced in a study of blood T cell repertoires in COVID-19. V lost 4 bases and J lost 0, with 13 bases in between. The CDR3 spans 16 residues. Germline V lookup: CDR1 KGHSH, CDR2 LQKENI. Assay: immunoSEQ multiplex PCR; the TCRdb copy retains only in-frame clones and omits some. The sample lists fewer than 85,000 clones; over 65% were seen once. This TCR was sampled from an older woman with acute or convalescent COVID-19. The chain uses TRBV18 and TRBJ1-5; D perhaps matches TRBD1 (6 bases). Material: peripheral blood. CDR3 DNA sequence: TGTGCCAGCTCACAAGGACAGAGCAATAGCAATCAGCCCCAGCATTTT. Translation: CASSQGQSNSNQPQHF.